These T cell receptor beta chains were read from a single sample in a study of T cell repertoires in cytomegalovirus infection. TCRdb fed the reads into MiXCR, producing one record per CDR3 protein. This sample has hundreds of thousands of distinct CDR3 sequences, with 32% found just once. The antigens these receptors bind are not known. The source material was cultured CD8+ T cells from PBMCs, sampled from culture after CMV antigen stimulation. The receptor source for this set is a human donor in good health (CMV status not recorded). Some clones in this sample may be carry-over from other donors' samples. Both conserved end residues are part of each CDR3. D genes are given only for firm matches. Size tells how often a clone was seen (once, few, many) or the class of an expanded clone, and some rows leave it out.

>TRBJ2-1|NA|TRBD2|TRBV4-3|17
TGCGCCAGCAGCAACCGATTCGGGACTAGTCTCTACAATGAGCAGTTCTTC
CASSNRFGTSLYNEQFF
>TRBJ2-1|many|NA|TRBV12-3/TRBV12-4|13
TGTGCCAGCAGCTTACCGGGCAACAATGAGCAGTTCTTC
CASSLPGNNEQFF
>TRBJ1-1|NA|TRBD1|TRBV27|14
TGTGCCAGCAGTTCCAGGGGGAGGGGCACTGAAGCTTTCTTT
CASSSRGRGTEAFF
>TRBJ2-1|few|NA|TRBV13|12
TGTGCCAGCAGCGTAAGGGGGGTTGAGCAGTTCTTC
CASSVRGVEQFF
>TRBJ2-1|few|TRBD1|TRBV2|17
TGTGCCAGCAGTGAAGTCGGACAGGGATTATCCTACAATGAGCAGTTCTTC
CASSEVGQGLSYNEQFF
>TRBJ2-4|NA|TRBD1|TRBV7-9|19
TGTGCCAGCAGGGCCGGCGGGACAGGGGGAGGAAGATCCAAAAACATTCAGTACTTC
CASRAGGTGGGRSKNIQYF
>TRBJ2-5|few|NA|TRBV7-6|15
TGTGCCAGCAGCTTATACGCTAGCCACCAAGAGACCCAGTACTTC
CASSLYASHQETQYF
>TRBJ2-5|few|TRBD2|TRBV6-1|13
TGTGCCAGCCCGGGGGGGTTCCAGGAGACCCAGTACTTC
CASPGGFQETQYF
>TRBJ2-1|few|NA|TRBV28|16
TGTGCCAGCAGTCCAACGCACAGGGCCCTTTCGTATGAGCAGTTCTTC
CASSPTHRALSYEQFF
>TRBJ1-1|NA|NA|TRBV27|13
TGTGCCAGCAGCGACAGTGGTATAACTGAAGCTTTCTTT
CASSDSGITEAFF
>TRBJ1-2|few|NA|TRBV6-8|14
TGTGCCAGCAGTTACTTCTCGGGGGAAGGAGGCTACACCTTC
CASSYFSGEGGYTF
>TRBJ1-6|few|NA|TRBV27|14
TGTGCCAGCAGTTTAGGAGGGGAGGGGTCACCCCTCCACTTT
CASSLGGEGSPLHF
>TRBJ1-2|NA|NA|TRBV29-1|11
TGCAGCGTTGACATCTTGGATGGCTACACCTTC
CSVDILDGYTF